The 10 T cell receptor beta chains listed next were all sequenced from one sample in a study of Ad26.COV2.S vaccination and SARS-CoV-2 variants. Treatment: roughly 18 received Ad26.COV2.S at low or high dose, single or two shots; 5 received placebo; per-sample allocation not given. Sampling took place 63 days after the first vaccine or placebo injection. Generated by immunoSEQ multiplex PCR, the TCRdb table keeps only in-frame clones and is missing some. Counted here are 300,000 to 400,000 clones, more than 75% occurring once; the ten biggest clones make up around 3.6%. The sequences come from peripheral blood, collected in a trial of Ad26.COV2.S vaccine versus placebo. These receptors were obtained from a person between 18 and 59 years old who received the Ad26.COV2.S COVID-19 vaccine or a placebo.

V and J are TRBV30 and TRBJ2-2; the D is unclear. CDR1 is GTSNPN, CDR2 SVGIG, per germline (reference sequence). The CDR3 consists of 12 residues. Trimming removed 3 bases at V and 6 bases at J, with 8 bases between. CDR3 sequence: CAWRRRPGELFF. The CDR3 region has the DNA TGTGCCTGGAGACGGCGGCCCGGGGAGCTGTTTTTT.

The chain carries TRBV3-1 (or the pseudogene TRBV3-2) and TRBJ2-2, with 10 bases lining up with TRBD2. This CDR3 has 16 amino acids. The ends lost 7 bases at V and 1 base at J; junction bases unmatched: 6. The germline V gene has CDR1 LGHDT and CDR2 YNNKEL (reference sequence). CDR3 DNA: TGTGCCAGCACCCCCCTAGCGGGGGAGAACACCGGGGAGCTGTTTTTT. Its translation: CASTPLAGENTGELFF.

The chain carries TRBV9 and TRBJ1-6; D unclear. Germline CDR1 SGDLS, CDR2 YYNGEE. This CDR3 contains 14 residues. V dropped 3 bases and J dropped 7 bases, with 11 bases sitting between them. CDR3: CASSATRGNSPLHF. The CDR3 coding sequence is TGTGCCAGCAGCGCAACTCGAGGGAATTCACCCCTCCACTTT.

In nucleotides, the CDR3 is TGTGCCAGCGGTCCCGGGGAGCTGTTTTTT. Amino acids: CASGPGELFF. The chain employs TRBV2 and TRBJ2-2; D uncertain. The CDR3 is 10 residues long. Germline V gene lookup returns CDR1 SNHLY and CDR2 FYNNEI. Trimming took off 8 bases at V and 6 bases at J, with 4 bases between the two ends.

The chain recombines TRBV7-9 with TRBJ1-2; D is unclear. The CDR3 sequence is 12 residues long. The germline V gene encodes CDR1 SEHNR and CDR2 FQNEAQ (reference sequence). V was trimmed by 2 bases and J by 7 bases, leaving 8 bases between them. CDR3 in amino acids: CASSLRGSGYTF. In nucleotides, the CDR3 is TGTGCCAGCAGCTTAAGAGGATCTGGCTACACCTTC. The full variable domain, in which reference TRBV7-9 and TRBJ1-2 provide the parts outside the CDR3, is DTGVSQNPRHKITKRGQNVTFRCDPISEHNRLYWYRQTLGQGPEFLTYFQNEAQLEKSRLLSDRFSAERPKGSFSTLEIQRTEQGDSAMYLCASSLRGSGYTFGSGTRLTVV.

The chain combines TRBV19 with TRBJ2-1; D possibly corresponds to TRBD2 (5 bases). Per the germline V gene, CDR1 is LNHDA and CDR2 is SQIVND (reference sequence). The CDR3 is made up of 15 amino acids. V was cut by 2 bases and J by 2 bases, with 10 bases left in between. The CDR3 protein is CASSIKSGTYNEQFF. The CDR3 DNA sequence: TGTGCCAGTAGTATAAAATCGGGGACCTACAATGAGCAGTTCTTC.

The V and J genes are TRBV6-5 and TRBJ1-4; D call uncertain. The CDR3 is 12 amino acids. V dropped 7 bases and J dropped 8 bases, with 11 bases sitting between them. Germline V lookup: CDR1 MNHEY, CDR2 SVGAGI. The CDR3 here is CASNEEKEKLFF. As DNA, the CDR3 is TGTGCCAGCAACGAGGAAAAGGAAAAACTGTTTTTT.

The chain uses TRBV2 and TRBJ1-5, with 9 positions matching TRBD1. The CDR3 extends over 14 amino acids. Germline-derived CDR1 and CDR2 are SNHLY and FYNNEI. J was trimmed by 7 bases and V by 5 bases; bases with no gene match: 6. As DNA, the CDR3 is TGTGCCAGCAGTCGGACAGGGGAACGGCAGCCCCAGCATTTT. Residues: CASSRTGERQPQHF.

In DNA, the CDR3 is TGTGCCAGCAGGAGCGGGAAGGGGGCCCTACAAGAGACCCAGTACTTC. It encodes CASRSGKGALQETQYF. The chain recombines TRBV11-2 with TRBJ2-5; D may be TRBD1 or TRBD2 (7 bases each). This CDR3 is 16 amino acids long. Trimming left V 6 bases short and J 2 bases short, with 19 bases between. Looked up from germline, CDR1 is SGHAT and CDR2 is FQNNGV. Full variable domain (outside the CDR3, taken from reference TRBV11-2 and TRBJ2-5): EAGVAQSPRYKIIEKRQSVAFWCNPISGHATLYWYQQILGQGPKLLIQFQNNGVVDDSQLPKDRFSAERLKGVDSTLKIQPAKLEDSAVYLCASRSGKGALQETQYFGPGTRLLVL.

The DNA of the CDR3 is TGTGCCAGCAGCTTGAGTGGGGCTAGCGGAGACAATGAGCAGTTCTTC. It yields the protein CASSLSGASGDNEQFF. V is TRBV5-8 and J is TRBJ2-1; 7 nucleotides align to TRBD2. Germline V CDR1 and CDR2: SGHTS, YDEGEE. The CDR3 sequence is 16 residues long. V was pared by 1 base and J by 5 bases, with 9 bases of the junction left unmatched.